This passage covers 14 T cell receptor beta chains from one sample sequenced in a study of long-term antiretroviral therapy in people with HIV. Researchers ran immunoSEQ v3.0 at survey level. Using immunoSEQ multiplex PCR, the repertoire was profiled, and TCRdb retains in-frame clones only, with some absent. The repertoire holds 30,000 to 40,000 clones, with 85% as singletons. The sample was unsorted PBMCs, taken approximately 3.5 years after starting antiretroviral therapy. These receptors were collected from a man aged 18 to 35 with HIV.

The rearrangement joins TRBV18 to TRBJ1-4; 7 bases fit TRBD1. Trimming at V came to 3 bases and at J to 3 bases, leaving 4 bases not matched to a gene. From germline, CDR1 is KGHSH and CDR2 LQKENI. The CDR3 loop spans 15 amino acids. The CDR3 bases are TGTGCCAGCTCACCCGAGGACAGGTCTAATGAAAAACTGTTTTTT. Residues: CASSPEDRSNEKLFF.

This rearrangement joins TRBV2 to TRBJ2-7, with a weak D call TRBD1 (5 bases). The CDR3 length is 12 residues. In germline, CDR1 is SNHLY, CDR2 FYNNEI. V lost 6 bases to trimming and J lost 4 bases, with 10 bases between them. CDR3: CASRGTGYEQYF. For the CDR3, the DNA is TGTGCCAGCAGGGGCACAGGTTACGAGCAGTACTTC. The complete variable domain, with remaining parts taken from reference TRBV2 and TRBJ2-7, reads EPEVTQTPSHQVTQMGQEVILRCVPISNHLYFYWYRQILGQKVEFLVSFYNNEISEKSEIFDDQFSVERPDGSNFTLKIRSTKLEDSAMYFCASRGTGYEQYFGPGTRLTVT.

This rearrangement joins TRBV7-9 to TRBJ2-2; tentatively, D is TRBD2 (6 bases). The V end lost 1 base, the J end lost 2 bases, and 8 bases lay between the germline ends. The CDR3 has 15 amino acids. Germline CDR1 SEHNR, CDR2 FQNEAQ (reference sequence). In DNA form, the CDR3 reads TGTGCCAGCAGCTTAGGGGGGACTAACACCGGGGAGCTGTTTTTT. Its protein is CASSLGGTNTGELFF.

This clone was observed a few times. The chain joins TRBV10-1 to TRBJ1-2; 11 nucleotides match TRBD1. This CDR3 spans 15 amino acids. CDR1 and CDR2 (germline): WNHNN, SYGVQD (reference sequence). The V and J ends lost 8 bases and 3 bases, in that order; junction bases with no gene match: 8. CDR3 nucleotide sequence: TGCGCCAGCGGGGGGTGGACAGGGGGCCACTATGGCTACACCTTC. It translates to CASGGWTGGHYGYTF.

A word on this clone: One end of the junction is discordant with germline, which a read error may explain. The V gene is TRBV6-1, the J gene TRBJ1-2, with D perhaps TRBD1 (5 bases). The CDR3 is 18 residues long. The V gene's germline CDR1 is MNHNS and CDR2 SASEGT. CDR3 sequence reads: CASREAGGLGEANYGYTF. The DNA of the CDR3 is TGTGCCAGCAGGGAAGCTGGCGGGCTGGGGGAAGCTAACTATGGCTACACCTTC.

This sequence joins TRBV7-2 and TRBJ2-7; D tentatively fits TRBD1 or TRBD2 (5 bases each). V gave up 5 bases and J gave up 2 bases, with 13 bases separating them. Germline values: CDR1 SGHTA, CDR2 FQGNSA. The CDR3 is 14 amino acids. For the CDR3, the DNA is TGTGCCAGCAGCGCCGGTCAGGGACCCTACGAGCAGTACTTC. It yields the protein CASSAGQGPYEQYF.

The chain uses TRBV11-2 and TRBJ1-2; no clear D. The CDR3 has 13 residues. Looked up from germline, CDR1 is SGHAT and CDR2 is FQNNGV. The V and J ends lost 5 bases and 7 bases respectively, with 14 bases between them. CDR3 sequence (DNA): TGTGCCAGCAGCCGGGCAGTTTCTCCTGGCTACACCTTC. Translation: CASSRAVSPGYTF.

The V call is TRBV27, the J call TRBJ1-2; 8 bases agree with TRBD1. CDR1 and CDR2 (germline): MNHEY, SMNVEV (reference sequence). V was pared by 4 bases and J by 2 bases, with 3 bases of the junction left unmatched. The CDR3 covers 14 residues. The CDR3 DNA follows: TGTGCCAGCAGTTCAAGGGACAGGAACTATGGCTACACCTTC. Encoded protein: CASSSRDRNYGYTF.

This clone was recorded a few times. The chain couples TRBV30 to TRBJ1-5; unclear D gene. Germline lookup yields CDR1 GTSNPN and CDR2 SVGIG (reference sequence). This CDR3 region has 15 residues. Trimming removed 4 bases at V and 3 bases at J, with 16 bases between. The CDR3 coding sequence is TGTGCCTGGACTGGCGAGCTGGTCCACAATCAGCCCCAGCATTTT. Translating it yields CAWTGELVHNQPQHF. Full variable domain (outside the CDR3, taken from reference TRBV30 and TRBJ1-5): SQTIHQWPATLVQPVGSPLSLECTVEGTSNPNLYWYRQAAGRGLQLLFYSVGIGQISSEVPQNLSASRPQDRQFILSSKKLLLSDSGFYLCAWTGELVHNQPQHFGDGTRLSIL.

The chain links TRBV19 to TRBJ2-7; 8 bases fit TRBD2. TRBJ2-1 explains the end of the DNA better; the J call may be wrong. Germline assignment: CDR1 LNHDA and CDR2 SQIVND (reference sequence). CDR3 length: 15 amino acids. CDR3: CASSILGERERGQFF. For the CDR3, the DNA is TGTGCCAGTAGTATTCTGGGAGAGCGGGAGAGGGGGCAGTTCTTC.

The gene calls are TRBV5-1 and TRBJ2-7; 7 bases line up with TRBD1. The V gene end was trimmed by 3 bases and the J gene end by 0 bases; junction bases not matched to a gene: 9. This CDR3 region has 16 residues. Germline V gives CDR1 SGHRS, CDR2 YFSETQ. This CDR3 is CASSSLRDSTSYEQYF. The CDR3 bases are TGCGCCAGCAGCTCCTTGAGGGACAGTACCTCCTACGAGCAGTACTTC.

V is TRBV19 and J is TRBJ2-7; 11 bases agree with TRBD1. The CDR3 runs to 16 residues. Losses at the gene ends were 5 bases for V and 2 bases for J; bases not matched to a gene: 8. Germline-derived CDR1 and CDR2 are LNHDA and SQIVND (reference sequence). The CDR3 is CASSLTGTGGAYEQYF. CDR3 DNA sequence: TGTGCCAGTAGTCTTACCGGGACAGGGGGGGCCTACGAGCAGTACTTC.

V usage is TRBV10-3 and J usage is TRBJ1-1, with 9 bases lining up with TRBD1. CDR3 length: 15 amino acids. Trimming took 6 bases from V and 4 from J; bases not matched to a gene: 9. Germline assignment: CDR1 ENHRY and CDR2 SYGVKD. In DNA form, the CDR3 reads TGTGCCATCAGGCCTCCGGGACAGGGTTCCACTGAAGCTTTCTTT. Residues: CAIRPPGQGSTEAFF.

J is TRBJ1-4 and V is TRBV6-1, with 9 bases aligning to TRBD1. The CDR3 contains 17 residues. V dropped 4 bases and J dropped 0; count of bases not matched to a gene: 6. Germline loops: CDR1 MNHNS, CDR2 SASEGT. The CDR3 is CASSATGGGATNEKLFF. The CDR3 nucleotides are TGTGCCAGCAGTGCGACAGGGGGAGGGGCAACTAATGAAAAACTGTTTTTT.